This TCR beta chain was sequenced for a study of response to subunit inactivated influenza vaccine. V was cut by 2 bases and J by 6 bases, with 23 bases left in between. The CDR3 runs 16 residues. Germline V CDR1 and CDR2: DFQATT, SNEGSKA (reference sequence). TCRdb reprocessed the RT-PCR reads with MiXCR, giving one entry per CDR3 protein. The sample lists some 600,000 distinct CDR3 sequences, 14% occurring once. This clonotype was picked up a small number of times. The rearrangement uses TRBV20-1 and TRBJ2-7; no reliable D call. The sequence was obtained from a man aged 45-60 years who received an inactivated influenza vaccine. Sequencing was performed on PBMCs from blood, taken approximately 15 days before vaccination. Written as DNA, the CDR3 is TGCAGTGCTAGACCGGCTAGAGGTGTAACGTGGAGCGAGCAGTACTTC. As protein: CSARPARGVTWSEQYF.